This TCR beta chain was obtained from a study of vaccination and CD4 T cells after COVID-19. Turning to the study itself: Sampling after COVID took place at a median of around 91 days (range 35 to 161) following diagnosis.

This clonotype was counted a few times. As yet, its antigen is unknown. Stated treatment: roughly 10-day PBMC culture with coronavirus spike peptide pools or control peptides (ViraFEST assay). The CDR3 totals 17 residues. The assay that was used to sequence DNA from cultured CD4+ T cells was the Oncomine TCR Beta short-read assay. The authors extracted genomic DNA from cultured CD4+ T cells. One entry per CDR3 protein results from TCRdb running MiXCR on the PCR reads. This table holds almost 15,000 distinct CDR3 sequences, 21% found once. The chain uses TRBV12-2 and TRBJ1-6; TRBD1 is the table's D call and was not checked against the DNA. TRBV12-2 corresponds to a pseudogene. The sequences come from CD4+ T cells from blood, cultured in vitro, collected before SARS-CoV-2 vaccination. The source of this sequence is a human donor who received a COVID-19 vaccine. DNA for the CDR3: TGTGCAAGTCGCCCGCTCCGGGGACAGCTAAATAATTCACCCCTCCACTTT. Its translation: CASRPLRGQLNNSPLHF.